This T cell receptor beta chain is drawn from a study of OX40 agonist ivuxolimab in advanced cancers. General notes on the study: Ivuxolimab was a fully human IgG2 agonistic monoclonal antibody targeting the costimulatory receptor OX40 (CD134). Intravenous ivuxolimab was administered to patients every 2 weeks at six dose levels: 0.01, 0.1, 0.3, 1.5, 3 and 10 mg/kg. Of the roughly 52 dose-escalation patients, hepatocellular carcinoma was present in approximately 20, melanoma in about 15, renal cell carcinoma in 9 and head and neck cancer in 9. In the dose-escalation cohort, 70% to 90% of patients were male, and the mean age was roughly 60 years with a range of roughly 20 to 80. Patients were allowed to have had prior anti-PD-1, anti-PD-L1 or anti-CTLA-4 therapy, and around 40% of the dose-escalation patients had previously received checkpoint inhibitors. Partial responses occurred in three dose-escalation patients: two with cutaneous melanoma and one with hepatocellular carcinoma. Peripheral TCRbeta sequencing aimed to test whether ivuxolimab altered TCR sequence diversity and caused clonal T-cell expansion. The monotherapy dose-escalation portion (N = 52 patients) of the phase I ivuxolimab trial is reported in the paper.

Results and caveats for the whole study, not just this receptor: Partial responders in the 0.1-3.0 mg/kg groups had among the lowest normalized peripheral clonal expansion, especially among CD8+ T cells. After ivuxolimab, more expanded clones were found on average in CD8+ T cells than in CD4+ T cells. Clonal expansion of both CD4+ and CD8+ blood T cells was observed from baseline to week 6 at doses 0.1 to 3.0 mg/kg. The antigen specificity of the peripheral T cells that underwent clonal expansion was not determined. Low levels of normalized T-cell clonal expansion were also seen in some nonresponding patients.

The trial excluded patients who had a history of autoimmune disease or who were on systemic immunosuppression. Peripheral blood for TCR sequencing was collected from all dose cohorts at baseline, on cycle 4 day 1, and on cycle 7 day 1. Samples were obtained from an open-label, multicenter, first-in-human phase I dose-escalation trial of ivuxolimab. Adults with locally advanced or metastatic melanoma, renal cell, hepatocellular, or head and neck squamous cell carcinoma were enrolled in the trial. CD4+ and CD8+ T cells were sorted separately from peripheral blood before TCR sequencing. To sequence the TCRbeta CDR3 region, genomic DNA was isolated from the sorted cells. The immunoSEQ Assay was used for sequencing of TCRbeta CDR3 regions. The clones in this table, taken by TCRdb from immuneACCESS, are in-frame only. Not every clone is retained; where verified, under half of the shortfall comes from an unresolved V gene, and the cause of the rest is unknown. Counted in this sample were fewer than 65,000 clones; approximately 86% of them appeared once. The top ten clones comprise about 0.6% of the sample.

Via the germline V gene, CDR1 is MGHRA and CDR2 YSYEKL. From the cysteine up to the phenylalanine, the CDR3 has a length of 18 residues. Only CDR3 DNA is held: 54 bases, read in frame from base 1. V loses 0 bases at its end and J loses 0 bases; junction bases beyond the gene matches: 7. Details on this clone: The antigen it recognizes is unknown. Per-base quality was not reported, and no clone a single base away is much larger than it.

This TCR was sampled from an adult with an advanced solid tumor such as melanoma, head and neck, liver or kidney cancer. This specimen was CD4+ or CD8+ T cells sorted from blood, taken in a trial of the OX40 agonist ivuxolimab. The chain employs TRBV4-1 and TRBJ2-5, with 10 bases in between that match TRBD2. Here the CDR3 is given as CASSQEHPSGSDQETQYF. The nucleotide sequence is TGCGCCAGCAGCCAAGAGCATCCTAGCGGGAGTGACCAAGAGACCCAGTACTTC.